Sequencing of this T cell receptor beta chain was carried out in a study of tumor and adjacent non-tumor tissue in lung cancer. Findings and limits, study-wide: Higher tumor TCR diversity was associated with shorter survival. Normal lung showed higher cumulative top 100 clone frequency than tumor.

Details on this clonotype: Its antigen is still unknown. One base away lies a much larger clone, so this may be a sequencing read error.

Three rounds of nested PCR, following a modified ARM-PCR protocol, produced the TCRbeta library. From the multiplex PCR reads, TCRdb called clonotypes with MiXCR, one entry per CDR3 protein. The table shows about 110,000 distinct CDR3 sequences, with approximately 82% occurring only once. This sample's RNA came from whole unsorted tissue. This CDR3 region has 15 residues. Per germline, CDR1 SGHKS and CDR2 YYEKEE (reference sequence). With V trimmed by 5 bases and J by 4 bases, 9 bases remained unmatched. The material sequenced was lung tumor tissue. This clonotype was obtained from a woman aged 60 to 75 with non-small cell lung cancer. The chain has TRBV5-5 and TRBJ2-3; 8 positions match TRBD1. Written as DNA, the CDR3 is TGTGCCAGCAGACCAGGGGGCCGACGTGCAGATACGCAGTATTTT. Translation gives CASRPGGRRADTQYF.